A selection of T cell receptor beta chains follows, all from one sample in a study of shared clonotypes between healthy human individuals. The data were produced by immunoSEQ multiplex PCR, yet TCRdb's version contains in-frame clones alone and is incomplete. The top ten hold under 0.25% of the sample, which has under 1 million clones, about 96% seen once. The source material was naive CD8+ T cells sorted from blood. Receptors originate from a man aged 25 to 40 in good health. Each CDR3 is given with its conserved first and last residue. The D gene is left open where the match is weak. Where a row states a size, it is once, few, many or the class of an expanded clone; other rows omit it.

abundance | d_gene | j_gene | v_gene | CDR3aa | CDR3nt
. | . | TRBJ2-7 | TRBV2 | CASSEALAGSNGEQYF | TGTGCCAGCAGTGAAGCGCTAGCCGGGAGTAACGGCGAGCAGTACTTC
. | TRBD2 | TRBJ2-7 | TRBV7-8 | CASSFSGTSGSEQYF | TGTGCCAGCAGCTTCTCCGGGACTAGCGGGAGCGAGCAGTACTTC
. | . | TRBJ2-7 | TRBV7-9 | CASSAWDSYEQYF | TGTGCCAGCAGCGCCTGGGACTCCTACGAGCAGTACTTC
. | . | TRBJ2-7 | TRBV5-1 | CASSLAGPYEQYF | TGCGCCAGCAGCTTGGCCGGGCCCTACGAGCAGTACTTC
. | TRBD2 | TRBJ2-5 | TRBV30 | CAWGRVLARKETQYF | TGTGCCTGGGGGCGGGTACTAGCGAGAAAAGAGACCCAGTACTTC
. | . | TRBJ2-7 | TRBV6-5 | CASSYDGDPYEQYF | TGTGCCAGCAGTTACGACGGGGACCCCTACGAGCAGTACTTC
. | TRBD1 | TRBJ2-7 | TRBV27 | CASSLSGGASYEQYF | TGTGCCAGCAGTTTATCAGGGGGCGCTTCCTACGAGCAGTACTTC
once | . | TRBJ2-2 | TRBV28 | CASTPDHRLGGELFF | TGTGCCAGCACCCCGGACCATCGTCTAGGCGGGGAGCTGTTTTTT
. | TRBD1 | TRBJ1-1 | TRBV7-9 | CASSVPGQGLPFF | TGTGCCAGCAGCGTGCCGGGACAGGGGTTGCCTTTCTTT
once | . | TRBJ1-5 | TRBV19 | CASSRARAGAQPQHF | TGTGCCAGTAGTAGGGCCAGGGCTGGGGCCCAGCCCCAGCATTTT
. | . | TRBJ2-5 | TRBV6-1 | CASSEFRDTEHQETQYF | TGTGCCAGCAGTGAATTCCGGGACACCGAACACCAAGAGACCCAGTACTTC
. | TRBD2 | TRBJ2-7 | TRBV4-1 | CASSQAGTSSYEQYF | TGCGCCAGCAGCCAAGCTGGGACTAGCTCCTACGAGCAGTACTTC
. | . | TRBJ2-7 | TRBV7-9 | CASSSTTTSYEQYF | TGTGCCAGCAGCTCGACAACAACTAGCTACGAGCAGTACTTC
. | TRBD1 | TRBJ1-1 | TRBV18 | CASSPALQGDPTEAFF | TGTGCCAGCTCACCAGCATTGCAGGGGGATCCGACTGAAGCTTTCTTT